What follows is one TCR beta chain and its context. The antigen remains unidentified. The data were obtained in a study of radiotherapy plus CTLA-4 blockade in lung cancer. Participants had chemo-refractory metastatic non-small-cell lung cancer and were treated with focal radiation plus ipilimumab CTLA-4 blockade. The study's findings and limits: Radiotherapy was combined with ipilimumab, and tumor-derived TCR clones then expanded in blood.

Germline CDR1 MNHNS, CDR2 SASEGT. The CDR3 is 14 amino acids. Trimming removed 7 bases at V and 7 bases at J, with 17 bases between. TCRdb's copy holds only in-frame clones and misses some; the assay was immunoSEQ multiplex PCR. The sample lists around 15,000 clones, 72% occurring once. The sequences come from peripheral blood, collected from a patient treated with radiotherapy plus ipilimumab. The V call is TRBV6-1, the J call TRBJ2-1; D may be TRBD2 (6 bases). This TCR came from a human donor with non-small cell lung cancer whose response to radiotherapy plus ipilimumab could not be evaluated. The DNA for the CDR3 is TGTGCCAGCAATGACCGCGGGGAAATGAATGAGCAGTTCTTC. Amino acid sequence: CASNDRGEMNEQFF.